These 6 T cell receptor beta chains originate from one sample sequenced in a study of T cells in narcolepsy. Sequencing used immunoSEQ multiplex PCR; TCRdb keeps in-frame clones, though not all of them. The sample yields tens of thousands of clones, about 91% seen once. The material sequenced was CD45RA- memory CD4+ T cells from PBMCs. The receptors were sampled from a human donor with narcolepsy.

This chain uses TRBV5-8 with TRBJ2-7, with a weak D call TRBD2 (5 bases). The CDR3 extends over 16 amino acids. Germline-derived CDR1 and CDR2 are SGHTS and YDEGEE. V was cut by 2 bases and J by 1 base, with 16 bases left in between. This chain's CDR3 is CASSFRLTEASYEQYF. The CDR3 region has the DNA TGTGCCAGCAGCTTCCGACTAACAGAGGCATCCTACGAGCAGTACTTC. The entire variable domain, with the rest obtained from reference TRBV5-8 and TRBJ2-7, is as follows: EAGVTQSPTHLIKTRGQQATLRCSPISGHTSVYWYQQALGLGLQFLLWYDEGEERNRGNFPPRFSGRQFPNYSSELNVNALELEDSALYLCASSFRLTEASYEQYFGPGTRLTVT.

This clone was counted a single time. The V gene is TRBV18, the J gene TRBJ1-5; possibly TRBD1 for D (6 bases). The CDR3 is 13 amino acids. CDR1 KGHSH and CDR2 LQKENI come from the germline V gene. The V end was cut by 6 bases, the J end by 5 bases, with 11 bases between. Here the CDR3 DNA reads TGTGCCAGCTCTCAGGGGTCTGATCAGCCCCAGCATTTT. This codes for CASSQGSDQPQHF.

The chain couples TRBV29-1 to TRBJ2-1; no clear D gene. Germline V gene sequence: CDR1 SQVTM, CDR2 ANQGSEA. V was trimmed by 8 bases and J by 2 bases, leaving 7 bases between them. The CDR3 has 11 residues. CDR3 residues: CSLRAYNEQFF. CDR3 nucleotides: TGCAGCCTCCGGGCCTACAATGAGCAGTTCTTC.

The rearrangement joins TRBV7-3 to TRBJ2-7, with D possibly being TRBD1 or TRBD2 (5 bases each). Germline values: CDR1 SGHTA, CDR2 FQGTGA. The CDR3 runs to 13 residues. V was cut by 2 bases and J by 6 bases, with 11 bases left in between. CDR3 bases: TGTGCCAGCAGCTTATGGGGGAAGGGCGAGCAGTACTTC. Translating gives CASSLWGKGEQYF.

This clone was recorded once. The J gene is TRBJ2-6, the V gene TRBV19; TRBD2 aligns across 14 bases. V lost 4 bases to trimming and J lost 1 base; unmatched junction nucleotides: 18. Germline V lookup: CDR1 LNHDA, CDR2 SQIVND (reference sequence). CDR3 size: 23 residues. The CDR3 coding sequence is TGTGCCAGTAGTACTGGAAGCTTTGGACTAGCGGGAGGTAGTAGATCTGGGGCCAACGTCCTGACTTTC. This codes for CASSTGSFGLAGGSRSGANVLTF. The entire variable domain, with the rest obtained from reference TRBV19 and TRBJ2-6, is as follows: DGGITQSPKYLFRKEGQNVTLSCEQNLNHDAMYWYRQDPGQGLRLIYYSQIVNDFQKGDIAEGYSVSREKKESFPLTVTSAQKNPTAFYLCASSTGSFGLAGGSRSGANVLTFGAGSRLTVL.

The chain has TRBV5-1 and TRBJ2-2, with 9 positions matching TRBD1. With 3 bases clipped from V and 3 bases from J, the junction kept 3 bases outside the gene matches. The CDR3 has 15 residues. Germline-derived CDR1 and CDR2 are SGHRS and YFSETQ. The CDR3 spells CASSSDRGDTGELFF. The CDR3, as DNA: TGCGCCAGCAGCTCCGACAGGGGGGACACCGGGGAGCTGTTTTTT.